These 2 T cell receptor beta chains came from one sample sequenced in a study of OX40 agonist ivuxolimab in advanced cancers. Generated by immunoSEQ multiplex PCR, the TCRdb table keeps only in-frame clones and is missing some. The data hold around 80,000 clones, with roughly 87% observed a single time. The starting material was CD4+ or CD8+ T cells sorted from blood, obtained in a trial of the OX40 agonist ivuxolimab. The receptors were sampled from an adult with an advanced solid tumor such as melanoma, head and neck, liver or kidney cancer.

The chain carries TRBV11-3 and TRBJ1-1; 7 nucleotides match TRBD1. CDR3 length: 16 residues. Looked up from germline, CDR1 is SGHNT and CDR2 is YENEEA. The trim removed 5 bases at V and 1 base at J, leaving 10 bases unmatched. CDR3 sequence reads: CASSPSGGQSNTEAFF. The CDR3, as DNA: TGTGCCAGCAGCCCTAGTGGGGGACAGTCGAACACTGAAGCTTTCTTT. The full variable domain, completed using reference TRBV11-3 and TRBJ1-1, is EAGVVQSPRYKIIEKKQPVAFWCNPISGHNTLYWYLQNLGQGPELLIRYENEEAVDDSQLPKDRFSAERLKGVDSTLKIQPAELGDSAVYLCASSPSGGQSNTEAFFGQGTRLTVV.

This sequence joins TRBV27 and TRBJ2-7; D unresolved. Germline CDR1 reads MNHEY; CDR2 reads SMNVEV (reference sequence). V lost 0 bases and J lost 4, with 10 bases in between. This CDR3 is 14 amino acids long. CDR3 loop: CASSLSPGGYEQYF. CDR3 coding DNA: TGTGCCAGCAGTTTATCTCCGGGTGGGTACGAGCAGTACTTC.